One and the same sample provided the 14 T cell receptor beta chains below, sequenced in a study of brain T cells in children with intractable seizures. Time point defined: blood from clinic visit 5 months post-surgery; TSC patient then seizure free. The data were produced by immunoSEQ multiplex PCR, yet TCRdb's version contains in-frame clones alone and is incomplete. The sample records approximately 330,000 clones, over 90% being singletons. The specimen comprised peripheral blood, sampled roughly 5 months after surgery. These TCRs come from a boy in the first two years of life with tuberous sclerosis and intractable seizures.

The chain carries TRBV20-1 and TRBJ2-7; 7 nucleotides agree with TRBD2. Germline V lookup: CDR1 DFQATT, CDR2 SNEGSKA (reference sequence). Germline trimming cut 3 bases from V and 2 bases from J; bases unmatched to any gene: 7. The CDR3 extends over 14 amino acids. The CDR3 sequence is CSASLRESPYEQYF. CDR3 DNA: TGCAGTGCTAGTCTGCGGGAGTCACCCTACGAGCAGTACTTC.

CDR3 nucleotides: TGTGCCAGCAGCCAAGGAACGACGACTAGCGGGGGGTCGGGCAATGAGCAGTTCTTC. Its protein product is CASSQGTTTSGGSGNEQFF. The genes are TRBV3-1 (or the pseudogene TRBV3-2) and TRBJ2-1; 13 nucleotides agree with TRBD2. The CDR3 covers 19 residues. J was trimmed by 6 bases and V by 1 base; bases with no gene match: 12. CDR1 is LGHDT, CDR2 YNNKEL, per germline (reference sequence).

The chain uses TRBV30 and TRBJ1-3; D remains ambiguous. Trimming removed 2 bases at V and 4 bases at J, with 6 bases between. Germline CDR1 and CDR2: GTSNPN and SVGIG (reference sequence). The CDR3 runs to 12 residues. The CDR3 here is CAWSPGGNTIYF. Here the CDR3 DNA reads TGTGCCTGGAGTCCCGGGGGAAACACCATATATTTT.

This clone appeared a few times. The chain employs TRBV7-2 and TRBJ1-6; D is possibly TRBD1 (6 bases). This CDR3 region has 15 residues. The germline V gene encodes CDR1 SGHTA and CDR2 FQGNSA. Trimming took off 4 bases at V and 5 bases at J, with 12 bases between the two ends. Here the CDR3 DNA reads TGTGCCAGCAGCTCCCAGACAGGCAATAATTCACCCCTCCACTTT. Translation gives CASSSQTGNNSPLHF.

The rearrangement uses TRBV6-6 and TRBJ1-2; no reliable D call. The ends were cut back, 6 bases at V and 3 bases at J, with 5 bases in the middle. The CDR3 has 11 residues. CDR1 is MNHNY and CDR2 is SVGAGI in the germline V gene (reference sequence). CDR3 sequence: CASRAHYGYTF. The CDR3 coding sequence is TGTGCCAGCAGGGCTCACTATGGCTACACCTTC.

This rearrangement joins TRBV10-1 to TRBJ2-7; 14 bases align to TRBD2. Germline-derived CDR1 and CDR2 are WNHNN and SYGVQD (reference sequence). Unmatched junction bases numbered 5, after V lost 6 bases and J lost 7 bases. There are 14 residues in the CDR3. This CDR3 reads CASRGLAGESEQYF. The CDR3 bases are TGCGCCAGCAGGGGACTAGCGGGGGAAAGTGAGCAGTACTTC.

With regard to this clone: Other DNA sequences of this sample code for an identical CDR3. The chain employs TRBV7-2 and TRBJ2-1; D gene ambiguous. The CDR3 covers 13 residues. V shed 2 bases and J shed 8 bases, with 10 bases lying between them. The germline gives CDR1 SGHTA, CDR2 FQGNSA. The CDR3 loop is CASSLLSGDEQFF. The DNA for the CDR3 is TGTGCCAGCAGCTTATTGAGTGGCGATGAGCAGTTCTTC.

The chain uses TRBV19 and TRBJ2-2; D may be TRBD2 (5 bases). Germline CDR1 reads LNHDA; CDR2 reads SQIVND (reference sequence). The CDR3 covers 13 residues. V lost 9 bases and J lost 3, with 11 bases in between. In nucleotides, the CDR3 is TGTGCCAGCACGGGGTCGTACACCGGGGAGCTGTTTTTT. It yields the protein CASTGSYTGELFF.

This clone has only one observation. Other DNA variants within this sample encode the same CDR3. The chain is built from TRBV9 and TRBJ2-7; no firm D call. The V end was cut by 0 bases, the J end by 1 base, with 8 bases between. The CDR3 covers 14 residues. Germline V gene lookup returns CDR1 SGDLS and CDR2 YYNGEE. CDR3 amino acids: CASSVGASSYEQYF. The CDR3 coding sequence is TGTGCCAGCAGCGTAGGGGCTTCTTCCTACGAGCAGTACTTC. The entire variable domain, with the rest obtained from reference TRBV9 and TRBJ2-7, is as follows: DSGVTQTPKHLITATGQRVTLRCSPRSGDLSVYWYQQSLDQGLQFLIQYYNGEERAKGNILERFSAQQFPDLHSELNLSSLELGDSALYFCASSVGASSYEQYFGPGTRLTVT.

The rearrangement uses TRBV24-1 and TRBJ1-2; 7 nucleotides match TRBD1. J was trimmed by 4 bases and V by 3 bases; bases with no gene match: 4. The length of the CDR3 is 14 residues. Germline V gives CDR1 KGHDR, CDR2 SFDVKD. The CDR3 region is CATSDRDSLYGYTF. The DNA of the CDR3 is TGTGCCACCAGTGATAGGGACAGCCTCTATGGCTACACCTTC.

With regard to this clone: The junction does not match germline at one end; this may be a read error. The sample holds other DNA sequences that translate to the same CDR3. V gene TRBV12-3 or TRBV12-4 combines with J gene TRBJ1-4; no clear D. This CDR3 has 12 residues. The chain's CDR3 is CASSLPHEKLFF. As DNA, the CDR3 is TGTGCCAGCAGTTTACCCCATGAAAAACTGTTCTTT.

The chain employs TRBV30 and TRBJ2-7; 10 nucleotides agree with TRBD1. The CDR3 sequence is 14 residues long. CDR1 and CDR2 from the germline V gene are GTSNPN and SVGIG (reference sequence). Losses at the gene ends were 1 base for V and 0 bases for J; bases not matched to a gene: 0. The CDR3, as DNA: TGTGCCTGGAGTGGGACAGGGGGCTCCTACGAGCAGTACTTC. It codes for CAWSGTGGSYEQYF.

The J gene is TRBJ2-7, the V gene TRBV19; TRBD1 matches at 8 bases. CDR3 length: 14 amino acids. Germline CDR1 is LNHDA and CDR2 is SQIVND (reference sequence). Trimming took 6 bases from V and 3 from J; bases not matched to a gene: 7. The CDR3: CASRRTGGLYEQYF. The CDR3 region has the DNA TGTGCCAGTAGGAGAACAGGGGGTCTCTACGAGCAGTACTTC.

The rearrangement links TRBV5-6 to TRBJ1-1; 7 nucleotides align to TRBD1. This CDR3 spans 15 amino acids. Germline-derived CDR1 and CDR2 are SGHDT and YYEEEE. The V segment lost 3 bases and the J segment 4 bases; nucleotides outside the gene matches: 9. CDR3 coding DNA: TGTGCCAGCAGCTCCCTCGAACAGGGGTTCACTGAAGCTTTCTTT. Its translation: CASSSLEQGFTEAFF. Filled out from reference TRBV5-6 and TRBJ1-1, the complete variable domain reads DAGVTQSPTHLIKTRGQQVTLRCSPKSGHDTVSWYQQALGQGPQFIFQYYEEEERQRGNFPDRFSGHQFPNYSSELNVNALLLGDSALYLCASSSLEQGFTEAFFGQGTRLTVV.